The 15 T cell receptor beta chains given below trace back to one sample, sequenced in a study of blood T cells in healthy people across ages. The authors ran a second PCR of 7 to 11 cycles using a sample-barcoded 5' primer and a J-beta primer mix. TCRdb passed the 5' RACE reads through MiXCR, listing each CDR3 protein once. The sample lists 750,000 to 850,000 distinct CDR3 sequences; roughly 25% were seen once. This sample was shared with a second study, whose subject was T cells of mothers and their children.

Sequencing input: blood. These receptor sequences come from a boy aged 10-17 years in good health.

The chain carries TRBV5-1 and TRBJ2-7; 8 bases are shared with TRBD2. J was trimmed by 5 bases and V by 1 base; bases with no gene match: 5. The CDR3 extends over 14 amino acids. From germline, CDR1 is SGHRS and CDR2 YFSETQ. CDR3 protein: CASSLPGTRHEQYF. The CDR3, as DNA: TGCGCCAGCAGCTTGCCCGGGACTAGGCACGAGCAGTACTTC.

DNA for the CDR3: TGTGCCAGCATTCTCGGGGGGAGGCAAGAGACCCAGTACTTC. It codes for CASILGGRQETQYF. The V gene is TRBV7-8, the J gene TRBJ2-5, with 7 bases lining up with TRBD2. The V gene end was trimmed by 7 bases and the J gene end by 2 bases; junction bases not matched to a gene: 7. Germline CDR1 and CDR2: SGHVS and FQNEAQ. CDR3 size: 14 residues.

The chain uses TRBV5-1 and TRBJ1-4; 7 nucleotides agree with TRBD1. With V trimmed by 5 bases and J by 3 bases, 1 base remained unmatched. Germline-derived CDR1 and CDR2 are SGHRS and YFSETQ. The CDR3 spans 13 residues. CDR3 sequence: CASRGQSNEKLFF. DNA for the CDR3: TGCGCCAGCAGGGGACAGTCTAATGAAAAACTGTTTTTT.

This clonotype has a handful of counts. The chain combines TRBV2 with TRBJ2-1; 10 bases match TRBD2. The V gene's germline CDR1 is SNHLY and CDR2 FYNNEI. J was trimmed by 7 bases and V by 6 bases; bases with no gene match: 9. The CDR3 runs to 15 residues. CDR3 in DNA: TGTGCCAGCAGGGCAACTAGCGGGACTGTGAATGAGCAGTTCTTC. Amino acid sequence: CASRATSGTVNEQFF.

This clonotype has a handful of counts. The chain is built from TRBV5-1 and TRBJ2-5, with TRBD1 as a possible D gene (6 bases). Germline assignment: CDR1 SGHRS and CDR2 YFSETQ. The CDR3 runs 16 residues. V lost 3 bases, J lost 5 bases, and 20 bases lay in between. CDR3 coding DNA: TGCGCCAGCAGCTCGGATAGCCTAAGGGGGTTGGAGACCCAGTACTTC. It translates to CASSSDSLRGLETQYF.

The chain combines TRBV4-1 with TRBJ1-6; D may be TRBD1 (5 bases). V shed 0 bases and J shed 5 bases, with 14 bases lying between them. Germline V CDR1 and CDR2: MGHRA, YSYEKL. The CDR3 extends over 17 amino acids. CDR3 protein: CASSQDPRGADNSPLHF. The CDR3 coding sequence is TGCGCCAGCAGCCAAGATCCGAGAGGGGCGGATAATTCACCCCTCCACTTT.

The chain is built from TRBV10-3 and TRBJ2-2, with a tentative D call TRBD1 (6 bases). Between the trimmed V and J ends, which lost 5 bases and 4 bases, there was a span of 11 bases. CDR3 length: 14 residues. Germline values: CDR1 ENHRY, CDR2 SYGVKD. The CDR3 loop is CAISRTDPTGELFF. Written as DNA, the CDR3 is TGTGCCATCAGTCGGACAGATCCCACCGGGGAGCTGTTTTTT.

This rearrangement joins TRBV28 to TRBJ2-5, with D perhaps matching TRBD2 (5 bases). CDR1 is MDHEN and CDR2 is SYDVKM in the germline V gene. Trimming cost V 9 bases and J 11 bases, with 22 bases left between them. The CDR3 covers 13 residues. The CDR3 is CASGGGSPFKQYF. DNA of the CDR3: TGTGCCAGTGGAGGTGGGAGCCCCTTCAAGCAGTACTTC.

This sequence joins TRBV28 and TRBJ2-1; the match to TRBD2 covers 10 bases. This CDR3 contains 17 residues. Germline CDR1 and CDR2: MDHEN and SYDVKM. J lost 5 bases, V lost 3 bases, and 10 bases had no gene match. The CDR3 nucleotides read TGTGCCAGCAGTTTCCGACTAGCGGGTATCCCCAACAATGAGCAGTTCTTC. Protein product: CASSFRLAGIPNNEQFF.

The V gene is TRBV20-1, the J gene TRBJ2-1; D remains ambiguous. CDR3 length equals 12 residues. The germline CDR1 and CDR2 sequences are DFQATT and SNEGSKA (reference sequence). V lost 3 bases and J lost 8, with 11 bases in between. The CDR3 DNA reads as TGCAGTGCTAGTGCGGTGCTTGATGAGCAGTTCTTC. It codes for CSASAVLDEQFF.

V is TRBV19 and J is TRBJ2-6; D unresolved. Germline V gives CDR1 LNHDA, CDR2 SQIVND (reference sequence). V was trimmed by 7 bases and J by 4 bases, leaving 5 bases between them. The CDR3 loop spans 12 amino acids. This CDR3 reads CASIDGANVLTF. The CDR3 coding sequence is TGTGCCAGTATAGACGGGGCCAACGTCCTGACTTTC.

The chain joins TRBV7-9 to TRBJ2-1; 10 bases map to TRBD2. V lost 0 bases, J lost 15 bases, and 14 bases stayed unmatched. This CDR3 is built from 16 residues. CDR1 and CDR2 (germline): SEHNR, FQNEAQ (reference sequence). In DNA, the CDR3 is TGTGCCAGCAGCTTAGCGGCGGCTAGCGGGAGAATGACGGCGTTCTTC. The encoded protein is CASSLAAASGRMTAFF. Combining the CDR3 with reference TRBV7-9 and TRBJ2-1 gives the whole variable domain DTGVSQNPRHKITKRGQNVTFRCDPISEHNRLYWYRQTLGQGPEFLTYFQNEAQLEKSRLLSDRFSAERPKGSFSTLEIQRTEQGDSAMYLCASSLAAASGRMTAFFGPGTRLTVL.

This clonotype was detected a few times. This sequence joins TRBV7-3 and TRBJ2-1, with D perhaps matching TRBD1 or TRBD2 (6 bases each). CDR1 is SGHTA and CDR2 is FQGTGA in the germline V gene. This CDR3 spans 17 amino acids. V was pared by 0 bases and J by 3 bases, with 15 bases between. The CDR3 DNA is TGTGCCAGCAGCTTAACCATAGGGGGGAGAGGCTACAATGAGCAGTTCTTC. It is translated as CASSLTIGGRGYNEQFF.

Details on this clonotype: One end of the junction is discordant with germline, which a read error may explain. The gene calls are TRBV2 and TRBJ2-3, with D tentatively TRBD2 (6 bases). CDR1 and CDR2 (germline): SNHLY, FYNNEI. This CDR3 spans 13 amino acids. CDR3 sequence: CVILGGSTDTRYF. CDR3 coding DNA: TGTGTCATTCTGGGAGGCAGCACAGATACGCGGTATTTT.

This clonotype was counted only a few times. The rearrangement uses TRBV11-2 and TRBJ2-5; D not certain. The J call may not be correct, given that the DNA end is closer to TRBJ2-1. Germline V gives CDR1 SGHAT, CDR2 FQNNGV. The CDR3 totals 14 residues. CDR3 protein: CASRVGDPYNEQFF. Written as DNA, the CDR3 is TGTGCCAGCAGGGTGGGTGACCCCTACAATGAGCAGTTCTTC.